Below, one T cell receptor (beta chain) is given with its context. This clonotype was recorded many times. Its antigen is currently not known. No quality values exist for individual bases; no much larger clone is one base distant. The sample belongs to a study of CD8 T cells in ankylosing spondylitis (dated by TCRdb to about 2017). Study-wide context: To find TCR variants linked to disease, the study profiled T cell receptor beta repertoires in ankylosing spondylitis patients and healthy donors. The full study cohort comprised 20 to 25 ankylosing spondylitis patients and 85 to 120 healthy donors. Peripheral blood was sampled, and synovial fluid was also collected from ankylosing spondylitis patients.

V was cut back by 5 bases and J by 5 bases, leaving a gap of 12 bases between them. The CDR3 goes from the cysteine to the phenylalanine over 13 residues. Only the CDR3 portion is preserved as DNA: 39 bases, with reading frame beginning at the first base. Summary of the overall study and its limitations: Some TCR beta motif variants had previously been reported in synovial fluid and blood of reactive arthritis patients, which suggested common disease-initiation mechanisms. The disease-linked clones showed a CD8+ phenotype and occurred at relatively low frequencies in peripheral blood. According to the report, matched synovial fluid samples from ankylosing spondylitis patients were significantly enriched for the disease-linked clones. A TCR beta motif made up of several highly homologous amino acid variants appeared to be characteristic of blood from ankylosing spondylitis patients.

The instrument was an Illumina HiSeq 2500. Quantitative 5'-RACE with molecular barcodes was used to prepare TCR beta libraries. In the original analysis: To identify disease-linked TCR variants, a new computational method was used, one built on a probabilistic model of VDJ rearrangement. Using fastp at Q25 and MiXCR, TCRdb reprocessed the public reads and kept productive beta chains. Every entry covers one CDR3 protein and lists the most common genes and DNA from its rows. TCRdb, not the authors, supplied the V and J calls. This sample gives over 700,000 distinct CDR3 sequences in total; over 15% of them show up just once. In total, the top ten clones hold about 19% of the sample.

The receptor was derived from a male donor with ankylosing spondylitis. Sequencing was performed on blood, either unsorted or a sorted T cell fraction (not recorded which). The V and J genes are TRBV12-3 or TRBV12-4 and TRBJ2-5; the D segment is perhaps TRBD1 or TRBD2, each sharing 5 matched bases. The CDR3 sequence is CASSRGVPETQYF. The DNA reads TGTGCCAGCAGTAGAGGGGTTCCGGAGACCCAGTACTTC.